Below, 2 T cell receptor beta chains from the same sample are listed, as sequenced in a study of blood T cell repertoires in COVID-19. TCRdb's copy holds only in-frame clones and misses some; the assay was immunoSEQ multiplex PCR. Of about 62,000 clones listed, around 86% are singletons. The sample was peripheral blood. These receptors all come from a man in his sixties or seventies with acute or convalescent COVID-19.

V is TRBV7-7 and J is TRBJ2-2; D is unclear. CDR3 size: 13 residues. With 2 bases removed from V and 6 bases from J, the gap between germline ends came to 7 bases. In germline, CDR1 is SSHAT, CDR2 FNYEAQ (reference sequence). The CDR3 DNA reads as TGTGCCAGCAGCTTAACAGAGCCCGGGGAGCTGTTTTTT. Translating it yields CASSLTEPGELFF.

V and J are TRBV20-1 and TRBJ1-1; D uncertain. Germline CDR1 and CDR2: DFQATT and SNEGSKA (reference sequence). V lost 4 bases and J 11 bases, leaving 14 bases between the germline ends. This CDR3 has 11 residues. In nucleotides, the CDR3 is TGCAGTGCTATTCTGGGAGGTGACGCTTTCTTT. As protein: CSAILGGDAFF.